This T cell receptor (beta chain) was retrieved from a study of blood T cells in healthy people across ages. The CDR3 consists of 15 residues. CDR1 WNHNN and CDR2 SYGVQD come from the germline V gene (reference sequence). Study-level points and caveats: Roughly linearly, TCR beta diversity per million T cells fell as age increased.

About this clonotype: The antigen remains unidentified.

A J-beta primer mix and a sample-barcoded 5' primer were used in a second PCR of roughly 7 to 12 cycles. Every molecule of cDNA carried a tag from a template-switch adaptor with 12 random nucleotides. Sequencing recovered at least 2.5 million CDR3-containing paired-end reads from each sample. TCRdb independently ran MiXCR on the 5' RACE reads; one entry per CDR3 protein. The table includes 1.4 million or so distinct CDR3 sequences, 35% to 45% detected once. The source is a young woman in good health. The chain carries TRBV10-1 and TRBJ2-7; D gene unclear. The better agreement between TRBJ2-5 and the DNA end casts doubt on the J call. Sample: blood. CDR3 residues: CASSGGTNEGETQYF. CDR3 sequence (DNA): TGCGCCAGCAGTGGTGGCACGAATGAAGGGGAGACCCAGTACTTC.